The rows below give T cell receptor beta chains drawn from one sample of a study of cytomegalovirus exposure and HLA in healthy donors. This table comes from immunoSEQ multiplex PCR, and its TCRdb copy is limited to in-frame clones, with some not included. This sample has over 120,000 clones; over 80% occur once, and the top ten carry less than 3%. Sequencing used PBMCs. The receptors shown here come from a young woman in good health and CMV-seronegative. Both conserved end residues are part of each CDR3. D genes are given only for firm matches. Rows may omit the clone size; those that give it use once, few, many or a size class.

cdr3_length	clone_size	j_call	d_call	v_call	cdr3_nt	cdr3_aa
14	NA	TRBJ2-1	TRBD1	TRBV14	TGTGCCAGCCTCCCCGGACAGGGATACAATGAGCAGTTCTTC	CASLPGQGYNEQFF
14	NA	TRBJ1-5	NA	TRBV27	TGTGCCAGCCGGGCCAGGGTTAGCAATCAGCCCCAGCATTTT	CASRARVSNQPQHF
16	NA	TRBJ1-2	TRBD1	TRBV5-6	TGTGCCAGCAGCTTGGGTGCCCGGACAGGGTCTTATGGCTACACCTTC	CASSLGARTGSYGYTF
15	NA	TRBJ2-1	NA	TRBV27	TGTGCCAGCGCCGGAGTTGCCCTCTCCTACAATGAGCAGTTCTTC	CASAGVALSYNEQFF
15	NA	TRBJ2-1	TRBD1	TRBV5-4	TGTGCCAGCAGCTCCCTTGGGACAGGGGGTGATGAGCAGTTCTTC	CASSSLGTGGDEQFF
15	once	TRBJ1-3	TRBD1	TRBV7-6	TGTGCCAGTTCCCCGGGACAGGGGTGGGGAAACACCATATATTTT	CASSPGQGWGNTIYF
13	NA	TRBJ2-7	TRBD2	TRBV11-2	TGTGCCAGCAGCTTAGGACTAGCTCACGAGCAGTACTTC	CASSLGLAHEQYF
14	NA	TRBJ2-7	NA	TRBV2	TGTGCCAGCAGTGTTCGTGACAGGCCCTACGAGCAGTACTTC	CASSVRDRPYEQYF
14	NA	TRBJ2-7	NA	TRBV11-2	TGTGCCAGCAGCTACCACGGGACAACCTACGAGCAGTACTTC	CASSYHGTTYEQYF
16	NA	TRBJ1-2	TRBD1	TRBV2	TGTGCCAGCAGTGTGCATAGGACAGGAGGAAACAATGGCTACACCTTC	CASSVHRTGGNNGYTF
15	NA	TRBJ2-5	TRBD1	TRBV5-1	TGCGCCAGCAGCCCGAAAGACAGGGGCCAAGAGACCCAGTACTTC	CASSPKDRGQETQYF
14	few	TRBJ1-1	NA	TRBV30	TGTGCCCACGACAGTCGCCCTATGAACACTGAAGCTTTCTTT	CAHDSRPMNTEAFF
13	NA	TRBJ1-2	NA	TRBV28	TGTGCCAGCAGTGCTGACAGACCCTATGGCTACACCTTC	CASSADRPYGYTF
14	NA	TRBJ2-7	NA	TRBV5-1	TGCGCCAGCAGCTTGGGGCCCGTCCGCTACGAGCAGTACTTC	CASSLGPVRYEQYF
18	NA	TRBJ2-3	TRBD2	TRBV11-2	TGTGCCAGCAGCCACCCACCAGGCGGGGGTTTTAGCACAGATACGCAGTATTTT	CASSHPPGGGFSTDTQYF
15	NA	TRBJ2-7	TRBD1	TRBV27	TGTGCCAGCGGCCTCCAAGGACAGGGGTTTTCCGAGCAGTACTTC	CASGLQGQGFSEQYF
14	NA	TRBJ2-3	NA	TRBV15	TGTGCCACCAGCAGAGGCGGCGGCACAGATACGCAGTATTTT	CATSRGGGTDTQYF
15	NA	TRBJ2-7	NA	TRBV7-9	TGTGCCAGCAGCCCGTCCCGGACGGAGGACTACGAGCAGTACTTC	CASSPSRTEDYEQYF
15	NA	TRBJ2-7	NA	TRBV7-9	TGTGCCAGCAGCTTAGCCGGGGGGCGAATTTACGAGCAGTACTTC	CASSLAGGRIYEQYF
15	NA	TRBJ1-3	TRBD1	TRBV19	TGTGCCAGTACGGGGACAGATCACTCTGGAAACACCATATATTTT	CASTGTDHSGNTIYF
15	NA	TRBJ2-7	NA	TRBV18	TGTGCCAGCTCACCAGACACAGGGCCCAACTACGAGCAGTACTTC	CASSPDTGPNYEQYF
14	NA	TRBJ2-5	TRBD2	TRBV11-2	TGTGCCAGCAGCTCTCGGGGGGGGGTGTGGACCCAGTACTTC	CASSSRGGVWTQYF
13	NA	TRBJ1-1	NA	TRBV29-1	TGCAGCGTGAGTGAGGGAGGGAGGACTGAAGCTTTCTTT	CSVSEGGRTEAFF
13	NA	TRBJ2-2	NA	TRBV5-1	TGCGCCAGCAGCTTGGAATGGGACAGGGAGCTGTTTTTT	CASSLEWDRELFF
12	once	TRBJ1-2	NA	TRBV30	TGTGCCTGGAGTCTCACAGGGAATGGCTACACCTTC	CAWSLTGNGYTF
14	NA	TRBJ1-2	TRBD1	TRBV6-4	TGTGCCAGCAGTGAGGGACAGGGGGCGAGTGGCTACACCTTC	CASSEGQGASGYTF
14	few	TRBJ1-1	NA	TRBV5-6	TGTGCCAGCAGCTTTTACGGGGGGGCCACTGAAGCTTTCTTT	CASSFYGGATEAFF
15	NA	TRBJ2-1	NA	TRBV5-4	TGTGCCAGCAGCCCGGGGAAGAACTCCTACAATGAGCAGTTCTTC	CASSPGKNSYNEQFF
16	NA	TRBJ1-4	TRBD1	TRBV19	TGTGCCAGTAGTACCGGACAGGGGACAACTAATGAAAAACTGTTTTTT	CASSTGQGTTNEKLFF
17	once	TRBJ1-3	TRBD1	TRBV7-2	TGTGCCAGCAGCTTTACCGGGACAGCGAGCTCTGGAAACACCATATATTTT	CASSFTGTASSGNTIYF